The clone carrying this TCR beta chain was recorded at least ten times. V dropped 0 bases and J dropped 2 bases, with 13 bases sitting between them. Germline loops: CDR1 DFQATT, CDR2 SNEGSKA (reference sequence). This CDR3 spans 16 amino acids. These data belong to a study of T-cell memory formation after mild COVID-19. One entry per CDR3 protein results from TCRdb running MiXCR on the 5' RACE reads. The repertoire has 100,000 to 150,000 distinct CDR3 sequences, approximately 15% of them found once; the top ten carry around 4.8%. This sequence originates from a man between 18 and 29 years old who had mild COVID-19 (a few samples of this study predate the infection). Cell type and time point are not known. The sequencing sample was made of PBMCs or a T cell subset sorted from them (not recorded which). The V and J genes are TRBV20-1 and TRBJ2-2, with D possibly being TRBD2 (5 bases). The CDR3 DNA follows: TGCAGTGCTAGAGAAGCGGCCAGGATAAACACCGGGGAGCTGTTTTTT. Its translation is CSAREAARINTGELFF.